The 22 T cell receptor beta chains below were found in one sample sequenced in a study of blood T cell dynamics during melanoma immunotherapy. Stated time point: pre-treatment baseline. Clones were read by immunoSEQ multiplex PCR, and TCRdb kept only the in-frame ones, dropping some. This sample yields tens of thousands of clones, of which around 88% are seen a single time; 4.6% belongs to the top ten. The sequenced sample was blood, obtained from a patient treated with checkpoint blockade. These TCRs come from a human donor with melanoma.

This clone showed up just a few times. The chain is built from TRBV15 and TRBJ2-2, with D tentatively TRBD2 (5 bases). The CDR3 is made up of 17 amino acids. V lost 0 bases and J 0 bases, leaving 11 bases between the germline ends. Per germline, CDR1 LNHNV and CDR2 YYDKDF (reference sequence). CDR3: CATSRDTEGANTGELFF. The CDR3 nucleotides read TGTGCCACCAGCAGAGATACCGAGGGAGCGAACACCGGGGAGCTGTTTTTT.

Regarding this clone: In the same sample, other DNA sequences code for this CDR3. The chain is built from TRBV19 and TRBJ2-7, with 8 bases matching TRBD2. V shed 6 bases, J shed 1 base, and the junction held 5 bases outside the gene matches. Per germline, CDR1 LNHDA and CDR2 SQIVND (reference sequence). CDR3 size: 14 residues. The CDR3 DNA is TGTGCCAGTAGGCGGAGCGGGAGTTCCTACGAGCAGTACTTC. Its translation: CASRRSGSSYEQYF.

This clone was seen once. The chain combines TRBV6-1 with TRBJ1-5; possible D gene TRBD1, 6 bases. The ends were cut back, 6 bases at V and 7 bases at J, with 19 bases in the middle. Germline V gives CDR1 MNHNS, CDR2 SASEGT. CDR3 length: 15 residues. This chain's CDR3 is CASSLSGGREQPQHF. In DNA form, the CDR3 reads TGTGCCAGCAGCCTGAGCGGGGGGCGAGAGCAGCCCCAGCATTTT.

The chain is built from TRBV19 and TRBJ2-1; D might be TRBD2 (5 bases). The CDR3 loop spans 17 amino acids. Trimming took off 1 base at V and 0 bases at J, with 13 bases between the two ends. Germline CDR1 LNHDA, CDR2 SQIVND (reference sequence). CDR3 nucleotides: TGTGCCAGTAGTATAGGTCTAGCTTTAAGCTCCTACAATGAGCAGTTCTTC. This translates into CASSIGLALSSYNEQFF.

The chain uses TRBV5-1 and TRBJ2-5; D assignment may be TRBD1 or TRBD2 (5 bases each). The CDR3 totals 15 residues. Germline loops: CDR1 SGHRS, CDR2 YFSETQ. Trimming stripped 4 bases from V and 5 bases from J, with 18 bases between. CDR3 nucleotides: TGCGCCAGCAGCCTCTCCGGGACGGGCTCCGAGACCCAGTACTTC. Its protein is CASSLSGTGSETQYF. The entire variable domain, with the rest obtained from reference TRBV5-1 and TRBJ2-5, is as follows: KAGVTQTPRYLIKTRGQQVTLSCSPISGHRSVSWYQQTPGQGLQFLFEYFSETQRNKGNFPGRFSGRQFSNSRSEMNVSTLELGDSALYLCASSLSGTGSETQYFGPGTRLLVL.

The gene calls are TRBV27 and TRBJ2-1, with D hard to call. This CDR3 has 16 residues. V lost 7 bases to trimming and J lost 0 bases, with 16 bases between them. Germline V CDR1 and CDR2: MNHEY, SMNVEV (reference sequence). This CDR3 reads CASKESLGFSYNEQFF. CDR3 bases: TGTGCCAGCAAAGAGTCGCTAGGATTCTCCTACAATGAGCAGTTCTTC.

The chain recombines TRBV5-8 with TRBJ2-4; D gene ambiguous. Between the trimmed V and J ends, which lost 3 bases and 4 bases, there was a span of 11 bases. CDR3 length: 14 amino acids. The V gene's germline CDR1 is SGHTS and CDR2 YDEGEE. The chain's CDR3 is CASSWALAKNIQYF. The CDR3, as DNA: TGTGCCAGCAGCTGGGCCTTGGCGAAAAACATTCAGTACTTC. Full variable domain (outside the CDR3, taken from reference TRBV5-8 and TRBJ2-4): EAGVTQSPTHLIKTRGQQATLRCSPISGHTSVYWYQQALGLGLQFLLWYDEGEERNRGNFPPRFSGRQFPNYSSELNVNALELEDSALYLCASSWALAKNIQYFGAGTRLSVL.

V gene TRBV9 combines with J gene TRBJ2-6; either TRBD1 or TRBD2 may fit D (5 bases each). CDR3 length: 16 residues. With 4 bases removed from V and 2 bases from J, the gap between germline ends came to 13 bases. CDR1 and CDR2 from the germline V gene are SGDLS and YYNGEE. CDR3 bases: TGTGCCAGCAGCCTGTCCAGGGACCCTGGGGCCAACGTCCTGACTTTC. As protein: CASSLSRDPGANVLTF.

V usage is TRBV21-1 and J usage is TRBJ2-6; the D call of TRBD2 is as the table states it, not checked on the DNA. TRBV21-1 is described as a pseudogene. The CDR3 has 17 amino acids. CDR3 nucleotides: TGTGCCAGCAGCAAACCGGAGGGTCCCTCTGGGGCCAACGTCCTGACTTTC. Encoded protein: CASSKPEGPSGANVLTF.

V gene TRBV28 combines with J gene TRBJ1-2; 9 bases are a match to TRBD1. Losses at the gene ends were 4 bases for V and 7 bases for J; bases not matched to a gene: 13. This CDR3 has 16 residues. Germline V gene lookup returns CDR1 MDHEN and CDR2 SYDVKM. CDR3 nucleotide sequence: TGTGCCAGCAGTTCTCCTCAACAGGGGGCTGGTGTTGGCTACACCTTC. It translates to CASSSPQQGAGVGYTF.

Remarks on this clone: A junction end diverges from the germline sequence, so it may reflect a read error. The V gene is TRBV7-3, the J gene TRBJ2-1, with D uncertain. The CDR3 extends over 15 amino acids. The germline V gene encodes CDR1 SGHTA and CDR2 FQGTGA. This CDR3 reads CASSLSRDSFNEQFF. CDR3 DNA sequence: TGTGCCAGCAGCTTATCCAGAGATTCCTTCAATGAGCAGTTCTTC. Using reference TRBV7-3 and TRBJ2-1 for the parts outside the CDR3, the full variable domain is GAGVSQTPSNKVTEKGKYVELRCDPISGHTALYWYRQSLGQGPEFLIYFQGTGAADDSGLPNDRFFAVRPEGSVSTLKIQRTERGDSAVYLCASSLSRDSFNEQFFGPGTRLTVL.

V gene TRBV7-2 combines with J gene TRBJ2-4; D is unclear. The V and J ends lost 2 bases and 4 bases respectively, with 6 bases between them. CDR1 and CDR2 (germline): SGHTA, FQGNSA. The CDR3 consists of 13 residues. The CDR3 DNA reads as TGTGCCAGCAGCTTATCATCAAAAAACATTCAGTACTTC. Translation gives CASSLSSKNIQYF.

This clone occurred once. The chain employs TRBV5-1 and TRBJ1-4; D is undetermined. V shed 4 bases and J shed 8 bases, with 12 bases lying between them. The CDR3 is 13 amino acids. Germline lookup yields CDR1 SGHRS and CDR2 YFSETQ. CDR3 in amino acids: CASSRTTGEKLFF. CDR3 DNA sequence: TGCGCCAGCAGCCGAACGACCGGGGAAAAACTGTTTTTT.

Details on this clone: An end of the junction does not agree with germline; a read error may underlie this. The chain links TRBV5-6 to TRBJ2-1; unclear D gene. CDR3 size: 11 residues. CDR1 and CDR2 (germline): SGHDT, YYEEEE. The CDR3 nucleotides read TGTGCCAGCAGCTTGTACAGTCACCGGATCTTC. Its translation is CASSLYSHRIF. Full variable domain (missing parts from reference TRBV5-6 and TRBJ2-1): DAGVTQSPTHLIKTRGQQVTLRCSPKSGHDTVSWYQQALGQGPQFIFQYYEEEERQRGNFPDRFSGHQFPNYSSELNVNALLLGDSALYLCASSLYSHRIFGPGTRLTVL.

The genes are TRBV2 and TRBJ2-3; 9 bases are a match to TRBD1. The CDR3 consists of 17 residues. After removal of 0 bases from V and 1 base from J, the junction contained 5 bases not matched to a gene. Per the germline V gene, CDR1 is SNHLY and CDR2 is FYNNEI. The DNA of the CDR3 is TGTGCCAGCAGTGAAGCACAGGGGGCGATCGGCACAGATACGCAGTATTTT. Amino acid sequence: CASSEAQGAIGTDTQYF.

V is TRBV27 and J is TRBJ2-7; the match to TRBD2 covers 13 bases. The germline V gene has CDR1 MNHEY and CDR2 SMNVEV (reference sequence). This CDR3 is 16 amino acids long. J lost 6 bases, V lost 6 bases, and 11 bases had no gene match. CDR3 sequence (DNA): TGTGCCAGCAGCAACCAAGGACTAGCGGGAGAGAGCGAGCAGTACTTC. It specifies CASSNQGLAGESEQYF.

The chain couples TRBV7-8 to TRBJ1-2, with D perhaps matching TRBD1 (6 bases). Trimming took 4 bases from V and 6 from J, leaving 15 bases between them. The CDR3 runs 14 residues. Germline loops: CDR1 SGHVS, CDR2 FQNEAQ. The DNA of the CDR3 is TGTGCCAGCAGCTCCCTTACAGGGCGCGATGGCTACACCTTC. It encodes CASSSLTGRDGYTF.

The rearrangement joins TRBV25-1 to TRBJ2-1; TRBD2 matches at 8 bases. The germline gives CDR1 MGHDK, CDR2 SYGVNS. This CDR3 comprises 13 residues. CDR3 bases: TGTGGAGCGGGACCCGGCGGGGGGAATGAGCAGTTCTTC. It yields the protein CGAGPGGGNEQFF.

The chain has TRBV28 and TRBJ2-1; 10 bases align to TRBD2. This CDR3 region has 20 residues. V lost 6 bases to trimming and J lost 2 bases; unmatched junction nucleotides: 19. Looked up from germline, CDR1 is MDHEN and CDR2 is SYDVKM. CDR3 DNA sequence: TGTGCCAGCAGCTCTCGACAGGGAAACAAAGCGGGAGGGGCCTACAATGAGCAGTTCTTC. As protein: CASSSRQGNKAGGAYNEQFF.

The CDR3 nucleotides read TGTGCCAGCAGCCCTCTGGGCCCGAACACTGAAGCTTTCTTT. Translated, it gives CASSPLGPNTEAFF. The gene calls are TRBV7-3 and TRBJ1-1; D not resolved. V dropped 5 bases and J dropped 1 base, with 11 bases sitting between them. The germline V gene has CDR1 SGHTA and CDR2 FQGTGA. This CDR3 is 14 amino acids long.

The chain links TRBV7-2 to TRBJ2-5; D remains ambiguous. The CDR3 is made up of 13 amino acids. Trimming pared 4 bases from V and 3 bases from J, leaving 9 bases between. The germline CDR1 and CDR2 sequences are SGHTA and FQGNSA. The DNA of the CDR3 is TGTGCCAGCAGCTCATTAAGAGAAGAGACCCAGTACTTC. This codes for CASSSLREETQYF.

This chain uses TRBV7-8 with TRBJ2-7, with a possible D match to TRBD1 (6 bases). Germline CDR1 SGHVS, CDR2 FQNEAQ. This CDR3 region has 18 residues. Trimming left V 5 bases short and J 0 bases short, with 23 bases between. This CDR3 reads CASSPLGGTPSYSYEQYF. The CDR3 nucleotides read TGTGCCAGCAGCCCCCTCGGTGGGACACCTAGCTACTCCTACGAGCAGTACTTC.